What follows are 17 T cell receptor beta chains derived from one specimen sequenced in a study of cytomegalovirus exposure and HLA in healthy donors. Amplification used 60 Vbeta primers and 13 Jbeta primers. The table came from immunoSEQ multiplex PCR; TCRdb's copy has only in-frame clones and leaves some out. The profile covers some 98,000 clones, with 80% to 85% appearing a single time and about 1.5% taken by the ten largest. What was sequenced was PBMCs. Receptors originate from a middle-aged man in good health and CMV-seronegative.

The CDR3 is CASSPRVDSRQPQHF. The CDR3 DNA reads as TGTGCCAGCAGTCCCAGGGTCGACTCTCGTCAGCCCCAGCATTTT. The rearrangement joins TRBV27 to TRBJ1-5; D possibly corresponds to TRBD1 (5 bases). V gave up 5 bases and J gave up 6 bases, with 17 bases separating them. CDR1 is MNHEY, CDR2 SMNVEV, per germline (reference sequence). The CDR3 sequence is 15 residues long.

The V call is TRBV9, the J call TRBJ1-2, with a weak D call TRBD1 (6 bases). CDR3 length: 15 amino acids. CDR1 SGDLS and CDR2 YYNGEE come from the germline V gene. V lost 0 bases and J lost 1, with 10 bases in between. CDR3 residues: CASSVDQGNNYGYTF. In DNA, the CDR3 is TGTGCCAGCAGCGTAGACCAGGGGAATAACTATGGCTACACCTTC.

The chain employs TRBV15 and TRBJ1-1; TRBD1 matches at 10 bases. This CDR3 has 15 amino acids. Germline CDR1 reads LNHNV; CDR2 reads YYDKDF (reference sequence). V trimming: 5 bases; J trimming: 5 bases; junction bases outside the gene matches: 8. CDR3 coding DNA: TGTGCCACCAGCGACCGGGACAGGGGTGGAACTGAAGCTTTCTTT. Translating it yields CATSDRDRGGTEAFF.

This chain connects TRBV25-1 to TRBJ1-4, with 8 bases matching TRBD1. The ends lost 3 bases at V and 6 bases at J; junction bases unmatched: 12. Looked up from germline, CDR1 is MGHDK and CDR2 is SYGVNS. The CDR3 spans 17 residues. CDR3 region: CASSDGQGGARYEKLFF. CDR3 bases: TGTGCCAGCAGTGACGGACAGGGAGGAGCCCGATATGAAAAACTGTTTTTT. The whole variable domain, filled in from reference TRBV25-1 and TRBJ1-4, reads EADIYQTPRYLVIGTGKKITLECSQTMGHDKMYWYQQDPGMELHLIHYSYGVNSTEKGDLSSESTVSRIRTEHFPLTLESARPSHTSQYLCASSDGQGGARYEKLFFGSGTQLSVL.

V is TRBV4-1 and J is TRBJ2-7; 7 bases match TRBD1. Germline V gene lookup returns CDR1 MGHRA and CDR2 YSYEKL. Unmatched junction bases numbered 7, after V lost 1 base and J lost 4 bases. This CDR3 is 15 amino acids long. The CDR3 sequence is CASSQVRDSLYEQYF. The DNA of the CDR3 is TGCGCCAGCAGCCAAGTCAGGGACAGCCTTTACGAGCAGTACTTC.

This clone was recorded a few times. The rearrangement links TRBV4-2 to TRBJ1-1; no clear D gene. This CDR3 is 14 amino acids long. The germline V gene encodes CDR1 LGHNA and CDR2 YNFKEQ. V lost 0 bases and J 1 base, leaving 6 bases between the germline ends. The CDR3 nucleotides read TGTGCCAGCAGCCAAGAGCGGGGGAACACTGAAGCTTTCTTT. This encodes CASSQERGNTEAFF.

The gene calls are TRBV6-1 and TRBJ2-5; perhaps TRBD1 as D (5 bases). The CDR3 is 14 residues long. Deletions cut 2 bases from V and 5 bases from J, with 12 bases between. Germline CDR1 and CDR2: MNHNS and SASEGT. CDR3 sequence (DNA): TGTGCCAGCAGTGAAAGGCAGGGTTGGGAGACCCAGTACTTC. Protein sequence: CASSERQGWETQYF.

The chain carries TRBV5-4 and TRBJ1-2; the D is unclear. This CDR3 spans 14 amino acids. Germline lookup yields CDR1 SGHNT and CDR2 YYREEE (reference sequence). Trimming removed 1 base at V and 7 bases at J, with 14 bases between. The CDR3 sequence is CASSLSYPGGGYTF. The CDR3 DNA follows: TGTGCCAGCAGCTTGTCTTACCCGGGAGGTGGCTACACCTTC.

This clone occurred a few times. V and J are TRBV10-3 and TRBJ2-6; 8 positions match TRBD2. The CDR3 totals 17 residues. The V gene's germline CDR1 is ENHRY and CDR2 SYGVKD. V dropped 3 bases and J dropped 2; count of bases not matched to a gene: 6. The CDR3 bases are TGTGCCATCAGTGACCCCGGGAGGGGCGCTGGGGCCAACGTCCTGACTTTC. Protein product: CAISDPGRGAGANVLTF.

This clone was recorded once. At one boundary the junction diverges from the germline segment, which might be a read error. This chain uses TRBV10-3 with TRBJ2-7, with 9 bases that match TRBD1. CDR1 and CDR2 from the germline V gene are ENHRY and SYGVKD. CDR3 size: 14 residues. The chain's CDR3 is CAISGTGVSSEQYF. In DNA form, the CDR3 reads TGTGCCATCAGTGGGACAGGGGTCTCCTCCGAGCAGTACTTC.

Worth noting for this clone: The identical CDR3 is also encoded by other nucleotide sequences in the sample. The chain joins TRBV4-3 to TRBJ1-2; possibly TRBD1 for D (6 bases). This CDR3 spans 13 amino acids. Germline V gives CDR1 LGHNA, CDR2 YSLEER. Trimming pared 2 bases from V and 5 bases from J, leaving 9 bases between. Here the CDR3 DNA reads TGCGCCAGCAGCCAATCAGGGGTTTATGGCTACACCTTC. This translates into CASSQSGVYGYTF.

J is TRBJ1-2 and V is TRBV2; 8 bases align to TRBD1. Looked up from germline, CDR1 is SNHLY and CDR2 is FYNNEI. Germline trimming cut 4 bases from V and 5 bases from J; bases unmatched to any gene: 12. There are 16 residues in the CDR3. The CDR3 nucleotides are TGTGCCAGCAGTGCAGACAGGGGTGGTAGGGTTTATGGCTACACCTTC. Its protein product is CASSADRGGRVYGYTF.

This rearrangement joins TRBV7-2 to TRBJ2-5; D may be TRBD2 (6 bases). CDR3 length: 14 residues. The ends were cut back, 3 bases at V and 4 bases at J, with 12 bases in the middle. Germline V gives CDR1 SGHTA, CDR2 FQGNSA. CDR3 nucleotide sequence: TGTGCCAGCAGCTTGGCGGGGACCGGAGAGACCCAGTACTTC. Its translation: CASSLAGTGETQYF. The full variable domain, with the rest looked up from reference TRBV7-2 and TRBJ2-5, is GAGVSQSPSNKVTEKGKDVELRCDPISGHTALYWYRQSLGQGLEFLIYFQGNSAPDKSGLPSDRFSAERTGGSVSTLTIQRTQQEDSAVYLCASSLAGTGETQYFGPGTRLLVL.

The V gene is TRBV6-6, the J gene TRBJ1-5; TRBD1 matches at 9 bases. The J segment lost 2 bases and the V segment lost 4 bases, leaving 0 bases of the junction unmatched. Germline values: CDR1 MNHNY, CDR2 SVGAGI (reference sequence). The CDR3 length is 14 residues. The CDR3 sequence: CASSWTGGNQPQHF. The CDR3 region has the DNA TGTGCCAGCAGTTGGACAGGGGGCAATCAGCCCCAGCATTTT.

The rearrangement joins TRBV7-2 to TRBJ1-2; D perhaps matches TRBD1 (5 bases). V was shortened by 4 bases and J by 10 bases, with 13 bases between the two germline ends. The germline V gene has CDR1 SGHTA and CDR2 FQGNSA. There are 12 residues in the CDR3. CDR3 loop: CASSSQGTLYTF. The CDR3 nucleotides read TGTGCCAGCAGCTCTCAGGGAACCCTCTACACCTTC.

A single count supports this clone. The chain links TRBV6-1 to TRBJ2-2; D gene uncertain. In germline, CDR1 is MNHNS, CDR2 SASEGT. This CDR3 is 11 amino acids long. V lost 8 bases to trimming and J lost 6 bases, with 7 bases between them. The DNA for the CDR3 is TGTGCCAGCTCGAGTTCCGGGGAGCTGTTTTTT. It is translated as CASSSSGELFF.

CDR3 DNA: TGTGCCAGCACGGACAACCAAGAGACCCAGTACTTC. Translation gives CASTDNQETQYF. The chain uses TRBV7-9 and TRBJ2-5, with D maybe TRBD1 (5 bases). Germline V gene data show CDR1 as SEHNR and CDR2 as FQNEAQ (reference sequence). This CDR3 has 12 amino acids. V was trimmed by 7 bases and J by 0 bases, leaving 6 bases between them.